A few counts support the clone carrying this TCR beta chain. A much bigger clone sits one base away, suggesting this may be a read error. In germline, CDR1 is KGHDR, CDR2 SFDVKD. The CDR3 runs to 16 residues. Trimming left V 5 bases short and J 2 bases short, with 15 bases between. The sample originates from a study of circulating CD8 cells and anti-PD-1 response in melanoma. Each library started from roughly 16 ng of total RNA using the QIAseq Immune Repertoire TCR panel. TCRdb analysed the reads with MiXCR anew, one entry per CDR3 protein. The table shows several hundred distinct CDR3 sequences, with over 6.5% occurring only once. Live CD3+CD8+TCRalphabeta+ cells were sorted into four subsets by PD-1 and/or TIGIT.

The chain links TRBV24-1 to TRBJ2-1, with D perhaps TRBD1 or TRBD2 (5 bases each). This clonotype originated in a human donor with melanoma. This specimen was CD8+ T cells from PBMCs, taken at baseline or after one month of anti-PD-1 therapy (not recorded which). The DNA of the CDR3 is TGTGCCACCAGTGGTGGGGGATTAAGCCCCTACAATGAGCAGTTCTTC. Its protein is CATSGGGLSPYNEQFF.